Here is one T cell receptor beta chain with its context. Its antigen remains unidentified. A multiplex PCR was run with 60 Vbeta primers and 13 Jbeta primers. Clones were read by immunoSEQ multiplex PCR, and TCRdb kept only the in-frame ones, dropping some. The repertoire holds almost 200,000 clones, about 80% seen once, with around 4.8% in the top ten. This sample is part of a study of cytomegalovirus exposure and HLA in healthy donors. Whole-study context: Among about 179 million T cells, an earlier analysis found approximately 110 million unique TCR beta sequences. General study points: A later analysis linked a missense DCLRE1C variant to TCR beta V- and J-gene trimming. Across HLA loci, a later analysis found differing TCR association rates, with DRB1 most and HLA-C fewest. Prior analysis indicated that the majority of TCR beta V segments exhibited productivity approximately 87% or approximately 30% of the time.

With V trimmed by 4 bases and J by 4 bases, 3 bases remained unmatched. Germline V gives CDR1 SGDLS, CDR2 YYNGEE. CDR3 length: 14 amino acids. This TCR derives from a woman in her twenties or thirties in good health and CMV-seropositive. Sequencing input: PBMCs. This chain connects TRBV9 to TRBJ2-2; 8 bases match TRBD1. In DNA form, the CDR3 reads TGTGCCAGCAGCTGGACAGGGAGCACCGGGGAGCTGTTTTTT. This gives the protein CASSWTGSTGELFF.